This entry features one TCR beta chain sequence. Trimming cost V 0 bases and J 9 bases, with 13 bases left between them. Germline assignment: CDR1 SGHNT and CDR2 YYREEE (reference sequence). CDR3 length: 14 residues. The data belong to a study of blood T cell repertoires in COVID-19. Study-level information: There were acute and convalescent COVID-19 samples, and they came from the United States, Italy and Spain. PBMCs, B-cell-depleted T cells, or T cells were the source of the cDNA or gDNA that made up the material.

Sequencing used immunoSEQ multiplex PCR; TCRdb keeps in-frame clones, though not all of them. The top ten clones hold 15% to 20% of a sample with approximately 130,000 clones, more than 75% of them seen once. The sequenced sample was peripheral blood. The TCR originated in a woman between 50 and 59 years old who had recovered from COVID-19. The chain links TRBV5-4 to TRBJ2-1, with a tentative D call TRBD1 (5 bases). CDR3 loop: CASSLEQGFREQFF. The CDR3 region has the DNA TGTGCCAGCAGCTTGGAGCAGGGTTTTCGTGAGCAGTTCTTC. Together with reference TRBV5-4 and TRBJ2-1, the CDR3 gives the full variable domain: ETGVTQSPTHLIKTRGQQVTLRCSSQSGHNTVSWYQQALGQGPQFIFQYYREEENGRGNFPPRFSGLQFPNYSSELNVNALELDDSALYLCASSLEQGFREQFFGPGTRLTVL.